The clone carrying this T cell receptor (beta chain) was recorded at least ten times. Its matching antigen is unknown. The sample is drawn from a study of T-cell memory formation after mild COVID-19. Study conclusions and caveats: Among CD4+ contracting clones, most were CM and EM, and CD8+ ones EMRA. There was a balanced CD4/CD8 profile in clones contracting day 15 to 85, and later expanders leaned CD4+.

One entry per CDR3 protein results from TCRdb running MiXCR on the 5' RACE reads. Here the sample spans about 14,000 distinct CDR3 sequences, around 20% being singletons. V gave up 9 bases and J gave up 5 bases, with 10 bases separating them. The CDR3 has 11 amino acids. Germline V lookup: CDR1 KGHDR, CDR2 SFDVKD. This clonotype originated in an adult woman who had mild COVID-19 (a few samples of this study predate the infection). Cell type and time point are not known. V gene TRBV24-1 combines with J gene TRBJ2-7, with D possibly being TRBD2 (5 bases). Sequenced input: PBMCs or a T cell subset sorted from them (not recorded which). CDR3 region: CATRSGNEQYF. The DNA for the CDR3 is TGTGCCACCCGGTCGGGGAACGAGCAGTACTTC.